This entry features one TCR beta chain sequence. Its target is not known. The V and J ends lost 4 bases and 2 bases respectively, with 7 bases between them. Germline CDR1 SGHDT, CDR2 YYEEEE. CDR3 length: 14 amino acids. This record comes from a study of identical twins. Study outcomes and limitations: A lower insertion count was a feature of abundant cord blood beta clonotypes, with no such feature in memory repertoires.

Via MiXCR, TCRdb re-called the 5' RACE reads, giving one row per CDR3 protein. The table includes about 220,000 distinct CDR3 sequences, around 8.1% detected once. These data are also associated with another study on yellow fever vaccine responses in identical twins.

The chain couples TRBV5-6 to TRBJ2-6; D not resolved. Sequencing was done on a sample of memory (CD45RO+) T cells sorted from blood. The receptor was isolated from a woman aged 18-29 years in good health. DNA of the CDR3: TGTGCCAGCAGCCGCTATACTGGGGCCAACGTCCTGACTTTC. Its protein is CASSRYTGANVLTF.